This T cell receptor beta chain came from a study of blood T cell repertoires in COVID-19. Study-wide context: Acute and convalescent COVID-19 specimens originated in the United States, Italy and Spain. From T cells, B-cell-depleted T cells, or PBMCs came the material, which was cDNA or gDNA.

Deletions cut 2 bases from V and 4 bases from J, with 19 bases between. The germline V gene has CDR1 LNHDA and CDR2 SQIVND (reference sequence). This CDR3 is built from 17 residues. Per the original methods: Estimation of nucleated cell counts relied on the amplification of reference gene primers. Profiling relied on immunoSEQ multiplex PCR, and the TCRdb table lists in-frame clones only, not all of them. V, J and clone size are those of that table, while D and trimming were read from the DNA. Of 49,000 or so clones in the sample, roughly 84% are singletons; the top ten hold 6.5% to 8%. This TCR was recovered from a man aged 50-60 years with active COVID-19. The sequenced sample consisted of peripheral blood. This sequence joins TRBV19 and TRBJ2-3; no definite D call. CDR3: CASSILSSQARADTQYF. DNA of the CDR3: TGTGCCAGTAGTATACTATCCTCCCAGGCACGAGCAGATACGCAGTATTTT. Combining the CDR3 with reference TRBV19 and TRBJ2-3 gives the whole variable domain DGGITQSPKYLFRKEGQNVTLSCEQNLNHDAMYWYRQDPGQGLRLIYYSQIVNDFQKGDIAEGYSVSREKKESFPLTVTSAQKNPTAFYLCASSILSSQARADTQYFGPGTRLTVL.